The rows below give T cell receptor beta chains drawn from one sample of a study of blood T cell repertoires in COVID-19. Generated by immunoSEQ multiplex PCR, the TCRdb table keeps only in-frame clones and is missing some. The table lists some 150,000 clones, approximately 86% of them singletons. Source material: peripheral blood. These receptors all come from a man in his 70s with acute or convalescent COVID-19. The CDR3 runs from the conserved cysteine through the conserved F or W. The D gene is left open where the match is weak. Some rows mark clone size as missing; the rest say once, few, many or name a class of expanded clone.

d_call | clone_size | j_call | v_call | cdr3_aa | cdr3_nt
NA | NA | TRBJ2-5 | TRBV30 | CAWMGQWETQYF | TGTGCCTGGATGGGGCAGTGGGAGACCCAGTACTTC
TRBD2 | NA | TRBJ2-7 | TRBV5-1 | CASSLNPAGAYEQYF | TGCGCCAGCAGCTTGAACCCAGCGGGAGCCTACGAGCAGTACTTC
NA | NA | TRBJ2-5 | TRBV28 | CASTLGGAVKTQYF | TGTGCCAGCACCCTAGGGGGGGCTGTGAAGACCCAGTACTTC
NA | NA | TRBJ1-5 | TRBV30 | CAWSGAYSNQPQHF | TGTGCCTGGAGTGGGGCTTATAGCAATCAGCCCCAGCATTTT
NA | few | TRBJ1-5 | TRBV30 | CAWSVQAQQPQHF | TGTGCCTGGAGTGTCCAGGCTCAACAGCCCCAGCATTTT
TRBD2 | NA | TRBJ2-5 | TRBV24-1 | CATSDLRTSGGKETQYF | TGTGCCACCAGTGATCTACGGACTAGCGGGGGGAAAGAGACCCAGTACTTC
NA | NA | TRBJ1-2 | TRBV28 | CASAQTDVLGYGYTF | TGTGCCAGCGCGCAGACAGACGTTCTGGGCTATGGCTACACCTTC
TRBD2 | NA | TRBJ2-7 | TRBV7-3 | CASSLTLWLAGDYEQYF | TGTGCCAGCAGCTTAACTTTGTGGCTAGCGGGTGACTACGAGCAGTACTTC
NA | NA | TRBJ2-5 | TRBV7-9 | CASSLEDWAQYF | TGTGCCAGCAGCTTAGAGGACTGGGCCCAGTACTTC
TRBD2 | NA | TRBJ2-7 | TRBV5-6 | CASSLGWGLAYEQYF | TGTGCCAGCAGCTTGGGGTGGGGACTAGCCTACGAGCAGTACTTC
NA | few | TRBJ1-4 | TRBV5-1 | CASSLTGEKLFF | TGCGCCAGCAGCTTGACCGGGGAAAAACTGTTTTTT
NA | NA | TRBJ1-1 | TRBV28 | CASSFYTEAFF | TGTGCCAGCAGTTTCTACACTGAAGCTTTCTTT
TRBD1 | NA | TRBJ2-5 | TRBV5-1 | CASSPSTGGWQETQYF | TGCGCCAGCAGCCCTTCGACAGGGGGTTGGCAAGAGACCCAGTACTTC
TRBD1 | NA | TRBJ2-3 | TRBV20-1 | CSASRQGVTDTQYF | TGCAGTGCTAGTCGGCAGGGGGTAACAGATACGCAGTATTTT
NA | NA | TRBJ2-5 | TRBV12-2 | CASRLWAAGRGKETQYF | TGTGCAAGTCGCTTATGGGCTGCGGGAAGGGGTAAAGAGACCCAGTACTTC
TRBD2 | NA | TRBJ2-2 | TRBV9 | CASSVGRGGGPGELFF | TGTGCCAGCAGCGTGGGTCGCGGGGGGGGCCCCGGGGAGCTGTTTTTT
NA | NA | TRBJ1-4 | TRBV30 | CACPGSYNEKLFF | TGTGCCTGCCCGGGGTCGTATAATGAAAAACTGTTTTTT
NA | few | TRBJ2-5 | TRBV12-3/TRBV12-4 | CASSLRSETQYF | TGTGCCAGCAGTTTACGAAGCGAGACCCAGTACTTC
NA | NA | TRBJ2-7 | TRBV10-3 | CAISEGAGYEQYF | TGTGCCATCAGTGAAGGAGCGGGCTACGAGCAGTACTTC
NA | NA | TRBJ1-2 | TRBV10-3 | CAISVVWGHEYGYTF | TGTGCCATCAGTGTAGTTTGGGGGCACGAGTATGGCTACACCTTC
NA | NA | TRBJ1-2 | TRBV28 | CASSLQGYGYTF | TGTGCCAGCAGTTTACAGGGGTATGGCTACACCTTC
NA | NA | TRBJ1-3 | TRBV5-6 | CASSLYALPRNTIYF | TGTGCCAGCAGCTTGTATGCACTCCCGCGGAACACCATATATTTT
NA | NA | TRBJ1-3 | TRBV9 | CASSVGAASGNTIYF | TGTGCCAGCAGCGTAGGGGCCGCATCGGGAAACACCATATATTTT
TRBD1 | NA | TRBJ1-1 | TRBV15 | CATSFGTGARAFF | TGTGCCACCAGCTTTGGGACAGGGGCCCGAGCTTTCTTT
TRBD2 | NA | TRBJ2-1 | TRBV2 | CASTQDRAGDNEQFF | TGTGCCAGCACCCAGGACCGTGCGGGGGACAATGAGCAGTTCTTC
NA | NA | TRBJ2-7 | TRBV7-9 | CASSLVNYEQYF | TGTGCCAGCAGCTTAGTCAATTACGAGCAGTACTTC
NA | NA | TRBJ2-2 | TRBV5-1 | CASLKDILNTGELFF | TGCGCCAGCCTTAAAGACATTTTGAACACCGGGGAGCTGTTTTTT
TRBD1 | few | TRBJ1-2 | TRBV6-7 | CASSLTRDRETNYGYTF | TGTGCCAGCAGTTTGACCCGGGACAGGGAGACGAACTATGGCTACACCTTC
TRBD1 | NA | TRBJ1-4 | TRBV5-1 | CASSLAGQADEKLFF | TGCGCCAGCAGCTTGGCGGGACAGGCAGACGAAAAACTGTTTTTT
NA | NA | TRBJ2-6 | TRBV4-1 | CASMPTGSSGANVLTF | TGCGCCAGCATGCCCACAGGGTCCTCTGGGGCCAACGTCCTGACTTTC
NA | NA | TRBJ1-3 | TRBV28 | CASREEGSSSGNTIYF | TGTGCCAGCAGGGAGGAGGGATCCAGCTCTGGAAACACCATATATTTT
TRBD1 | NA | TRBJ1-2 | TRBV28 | CASSDRGIRGYTF | TGTGCCAGCAGCGACAGGGGGATAAGGGGCTACACCTTC
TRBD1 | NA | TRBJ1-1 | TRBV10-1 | CASRQGTNTEAFF | TGCGCCAGCCGACAGGGGACGAACACTGAAGCTTTCTTT
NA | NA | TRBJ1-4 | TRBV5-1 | CASSAGQLVGEKLFF | TGCGCCAGCAGCGCCGGACAGCTCGTCGGGGAAAAACTGTTTTTT
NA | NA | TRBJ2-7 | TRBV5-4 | CASSLGRATYEQYF | TGTGCCAGCAGCTTGGGCAGGGCCACCTACGAGCAGTACTTC
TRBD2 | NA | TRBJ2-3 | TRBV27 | CASSYGLAGVYTQYF | TGTGCCAGCAGTTACGGACTAGCGGGAGTCTATACGCAGTATTTT